A single sample is the source of the 15 T cell receptor beta chains below, sequenced in a study of T-cell memory formation after mild COVID-19. Each CDR3 protein gets one entry after TCRdb re-called the 5' RACE reads with MiXCR. The table includes fewer than 350,000 distinct CDR3 sequences, 15% detected once. Sequencing was carried out using PBMCs or a T cell subset sorted from them (not recorded which). Every receptor here comes from a man aged 18-30 years who had mild COVID-19 (a few samples of this study predate the infection). Cell type and time point are not known.

The table lists this clonotype with a few counts. The chain joins TRBV7-3 to TRBJ2-2; unclear D gene. CDR1 and CDR2 from the germline V gene are SGHTA and FQGTGA. Trimming stripped 1 base from V and 7 bases from J, with 10 bases between. This CDR3 region has 14 residues. The chain's CDR3 is CASSLMTLNGELFF. CDR3 nucleotide sequence: TGTGCCAGCAGCTTAATGACCCTAAACGGGGAGCTGTTTTTT. Variable domain in full (rest from reference TRBV7-3 and TRBJ2-2): GAGVSQTPSNKVTEKGKYVELRCDPISGHTALYWYRQSLGQGPEFLIYFQGTGAADDSGLPNDRFFAVRPEGSVSTLKIQRTERGDSAVYLCASSLMTLNGELFFGEGSRLTVL.

This clonotype was counted only a few times. A much larger clone differs by one base, so this may be a read error. The V call is TRBV12-3 or TRBV12-4, the J call TRBJ2-3, with D possibly being TRBD2 (5 bases). The V end was cut by 6 bases, the J end by 1 base, with 8 bases between. The CDR3 spans 13 residues. CDR3 region: CASSHGGTDTQYF. The CDR3 DNA is TGTGCCAGCAGCCACGGGGGCACAGATACGCAGTATTTT.

In its sample, this clonotype was seen a few times. V is TRBV4-3 and J is TRBJ1-3; tentative D call: TRBD1 (5 bases). Trimming stripped 0 bases from V and 10 bases from J, with 22 bases between. CDR3 length: 17 residues. From germline, CDR1 is LGHNA and CDR2 YSLEER. CDR3 nucleotide sequence: TGCGCCAGCAGCCAAGATCTATCCCAGGGAGATCGGACGACCATATATTTT. It yields the protein CASSQDLSQGDRTTIYF.

The gene calls are TRBV7-2 and TRBJ1-6; 7 bases align to TRBD1. J gave up 6 bases and V 4 bases, and 3 bases lay outside the gene matches. The germline V gene has CDR1 SGHTA and CDR2 FQGNSA. This CDR3 contains 14 residues. Here the CDR3 reads CASSSDRLNSPLHF. CDR3 DNA sequence: TGTGCCAGCAGCTCGGACAGGCTTAATTCACCCCTCCACTTT.

This clonotype came up a few times. The chain recombines TRBV5-1 with TRBJ2-5, with TRBD2 identical over 8 bases. With V trimmed by 0 bases and J by 1 base, 5 bases remained unmatched. Germline V gene sequence: CDR1 SGHRS, CDR2 YFSETQ. This CDR3 has 16 residues. DNA of the CDR3: TGCGCCAGCAGCTTGGGAGGACTAGCTATCCAAGAGACCCAGTACTTC. Translated, it gives CASSLGGLAIQETQYF.

This clonotype was recorded at least ten times. This chain links TRBV5-1 with TRBJ2-5; D possibly corresponds to TRBD1 (5 bases). The CDR3 consists of 15 residues. The V and J ends lost 4 bases and 2 bases respectively, with 15 bases between them. Per germline, CDR1 SGHRS and CDR2 YFSETQ. The chain's CDR3 is CASSLGPVGQETQYF. Written as DNA, the CDR3 is TGCGCCAGCAGCCTGGGGCCGGTGGGACAAGAGACCCAGTACTTC. Full variable domain (outside the CDR3, taken from reference TRBV5-1 and TRBJ2-5): KAGVTQTPRYLIKTRGQQVTLSCSPISGHRSVSWYQQTPGQGLQFLFEYFSETQRNKGNFPGRFSGRQFSNSRSEMNVSTLELGDSALYLCASSLGPVGQETQYFGPGTRLLVL.

This clonotype has more than one count but fewer than ten. The chain links TRBV2 to TRBJ2-5, with 7 nucleotides matching TRBD1. This CDR3 is built from 15 residues. V was clipped by 4 bases and J by 1 base; unmatched bases: 6. CDR1 and CDR2 from the germline V gene are SNHLY and FYNNEI. The CDR3 bases are TGTGCCAGCAGTGCGAGGGCAGGGGGCCAAGAGACCCAGTACTTC. Amino acid sequence: CASSARAGGQETQYF.

On this clonotype itself: The DNA is left out, because the CDR3 cannot be placed on it with certainty; the CDR3 is given as TCRdb lists it. The chain joins TRBV29-1 to TRBJ1-1; the D call TRBD1 from the table was never checked on the DNA. Germline V CDR1 and CDR2: SQVTM, ANQGSEA. Counting both end residues, the CDR3 totals 15 amino acids. CDR3 sequence reads: CSVGPGQGAVTEAFF.

V and J are TRBV4-1 and TRBJ1-4; the match to TRBD1 covers 7 bases. CDR3 length: 18 residues. In germline, CDR1 is MGHRA, CDR2 YSYEKL. The V segment lost 4 bases and the J segment 4 bases; nucleotides outside the gene matches: 15. The CDR3 DNA sequence: TGCGCCAGCAGCCGTCCGCGAGGGACAGCGAAAGTTAATGAAAAACTGTTTTTT. It specifies CASSRPRGTAKVNEKLFF.

This clonotype was recorded at least ten times. The chain joins TRBV7-6 to TRBJ2-6, with no clear D. Germline assignment: CDR1 SGHVS and CDR2 FNYEAQ. This CDR3 is built from 15 residues. Deletions cut 1 base from V and 0 bases from J, with 4 bases between. CDR3 sequence (DNA): TGTGCCAGCAGCTTAGAGGGCTCTGGGGCCAACGTCCTGACTTTC. It translates to CASSLEGSGANVLTF.

The table lists this clonotype with many counts. The chain couples TRBV5-1 to TRBJ1-2, with D possibly matching TRBD1 (5 bases). The germline CDR1 and CDR2 sequences are SGHRS and YFSETQ. Trimming removed 5 bases at V and 6 bases at J, with 14 bases between. CDR3 length equals 13 residues. CDR3 in DNA: TGCGCCAGCAGTACGGTCCAGGGCAATGGCTACACCTTC. Residues: CASSTVQGNGYTF.

The chain uses TRBV7-9 and TRBJ1-2; tentative D call: TRBD1 (5 bases). The V end was cut by 7 bases, the J end by 4 bases, with 22 bases between. Germline loops: CDR1 SEHNR, CDR2 FQNEAQ (reference sequence). The CDR3 totals 16 residues. Here the CDR3 DNA reads TGTGCCAGCACCAAGGGACGGAAAGCTTCTCTCTATGGCTACACCTTC. It yields the protein CASTKGRKASLYGYTF. Full variable domain (outside the CDR3, taken from reference TRBV7-9 and TRBJ1-2): DTGVSQNPRHKITKRGQNVTFRCDPISEHNRLYWYRQTLGQGPEFLTYFQNEAQLEKSRLLSDRFSAERPKGSFSTLEIQRTEQGDSAMYLCASTKGRKASLYGYTFGSGTRLTVV.

This chain uses TRBV7-2 with TRBJ1-1, with a possible D match to TRBD1 (5 bases). Germline V CDR1 and CDR2: SGHTA, FQGNSA. CDR3 size: 14 residues. V was trimmed by 1 base and J by 5 bases, leaving 11 bases between them. The CDR3 bases are TGTGCCAGCAGCTTAGGTCGGGGGTGGACTGAAGCTTTCTTT. Encoded protein: CASSLGRGWTEAFF.

The V gene is TRBV7-9, the J gene TRBJ2-2, with D possibly matching TRBD1 (6 bases). V lost 5 bases and J 9 bases, leaving 19 bases between the germline ends. Germline V lookup: CDR1 SEHNR, CDR2 FQNEAQ (reference sequence). There are 15 residues in the CDR3. The CDR3 sequence is CASSLDLGAKRELFF. The CDR3 region has the DNA TGTGCCAGCAGCCTTGATTTGGGGGCCAAGCGGGAGCTGTTTTTT.

Only a few counts were recorded for this clonotype. V and J are TRBV28 and TRBJ2-5; 7 nucleotides agree with TRBD2. Germline V gene lookup returns CDR1 MDHEN and CDR2 SYDVKM. This CDR3 spans 15 amino acids. Unmatched junction bases numbered 9, after V lost 6 bases and J lost 2 bases. CDR3 sequence reads: CASRPGGNSQETQYF. CDR3 nucleotide sequence: TGTGCCAGCAGGCCCGGGGGGAATTCTCAAGAGACCCAGTACTTC.